This T cell receptor (beta chain) originates from a study of T cell repertoires in cytomegalovirus infection. Background on the study: Public TCR beta signatures marked donors with CMV infection and the matching HLA.

This clonotype was seen repeatedly, ten times or more. Its specificity is unknown. Germline V CDR1 and CDR2: LNHDA, SQIVND (reference sequence). V lost 3 bases and J 0 bases, leaving 15 bases between the germline ends. There are 17 residues in the CDR3. Study-wide points: Identification of carriers of CMV plus the relevant HLA was achieved through cumulative public TCR beta family frequency. Ex vivo responses were dominated by HLA-C-restricted CMV-specific TCR beta clonotypes.

TCRdb reprocessed the reads with MiXCR, giving one entry per CDR3 protein. The repertoire holds roughly 240,000 distinct CDR3 sequences, with around 6.4% as singletons. This chain uses TRBV19 with TRBJ1-5; D is perhaps TRBD1 (6 bases). Sequencing input: PBMCs. This TCR derives from a human donor in good health (CMV status not recorded). Some clones in this sample may be carry-over from other donors' samples. CDR3 region: CASSILSGQNSNQPQHF. CDR3 DNA: TGTGCCAGTAGTATCCTCTCCGGACAGAATAGCAATCAGCCCCAGCATTTT.